Detailed here is one TCR beta chain. This clone was picked up a small number of times. It lacks a known antigen. It has no much larger one-base neighbor in the sample; base qualities were not kept. Libraries were prepared through the immunoSEQ multiplex PCR assay. For the multiplex PCR, a mixture combining 60 forward primers for TCR Vbeta segments and 13 reverse primers for TCR Jbeta segments was used. A multiplex PCR assay on genomic DNA amplified the CDR3 region of rearranged TCR beta genes. Amplified TCR beta libraries were sequenced as 87-base-pair reads on the Illumina HiSeq System. In the original analysis: A later analysis tallied 75 million to 85 million unique TCR beta chains across the 666 repertoires, and approximately 12 million of those chains were shared by two or more donors. A nearest-neighbor algorithm error-corrected the raw reads and collapsed the reads into unique sequences, merging closely related sequences to remove PCR and sequencing errors. To assign V, D and J gene segments, CDR3 sequences were aligned to IMGT reference sequences. For a sequence to be retained, a match of at least six nucleotides was required to both a V gene segment and a J gene segment. Rearrangements were classified as productive when the CDR3 lacked stop codons and remained in frame with V and J, and all other rearrangements were classified as non-productive. Following IMGT convention, CDR3 was defined as the stretch from the second conserved V-encoded cysteine to the conserved J-encoded phenylalanine. In an earlier analysis of around 640 of the donors, sequences lacking an unambiguous match to a single V gene segment were excluded. An earlier analysis of 500 to 600 of the donors classified V segments as functional when productive rearrangements were above 56.7% and as segregating when the standard deviation between donors was above 5%. A statistical classification framework was built for diagnosing cytomegalovirus status from the catalog of TCR beta chain sequences. In a later analysis, TCR nucleotide sequences were compared against IMGT/GENE-DB human TR gene sequences so that V and J genes could be assigned. The TCRdist pipeline was used in a later analysis to assign CDR3 sequences and most-parsimonious VDJ recombination scenarios. In a later analysis, every TCR beta chain was defined by the combination of its CDR3 amino acid sequence and its V-gene family, and reads without a unique V-gene family were dropped. In a later analysis, 500 to 650 highly shared, low-generation-probability nucleotide sequences were removed to address suspected cross-contamination and a sequencing artifact. For each public chain, a later analysis derived a clonal expansion index from normalized ranks of inferred template counts within each repertoire. Generation probabilities in a later analysis came from a VDJ recombination model fitted to out-of-frame rearrangements, and those results were checked against IGoR. A later analysis scored TCR-TCR, TCR-HLA and TCR-CMV co-occurrence with hypergeometric tests, applying a repertoire-size bias correction to TCR pairs. A later analysis estimated false discovery rates by permuting HLA or CMV assignments 20 times. A later analysis grouped co-occurring TCRs with DBSCAN, adding TCRdist sequence similarity when clustering within HLA-allele-positive subsets. Co-occurrence clustering excluded repertoires with fewer than 30,000 or more than 120,000 public chains, plus five with anomalous nucleotide sharing. In its TCRdb copy, this immuneACCESS table keeps in-frame sequences only and misses some clones. Where compared with another copy, unresolved V genes explain less than half of these, and the others have no known cause. The V and J calls and clone size come from that table; D and trimming were worked out from the DNA. This sample comprises fewer than 200,000 clones, approximately 71% of them detected only once. Together, the top ten hold roughly 1.6% of the sample.

The data were taken from a study of cytomegalovirus exposure and HLA in healthy donors (dated by TCRdb to 2016 to 2017). As for the study more broadly: In an earlier analysis of some 610 of the donors, 276 Gb of sequence data and 95 million to 130 million unique TCR beta sequences from about 190 million T cells were reported. HLA typing covered class I and class II loci at four-digit resolution. Across about 380 genotyped donors of the cohort, an average of about 240,000 unique TCR beta nucleotide sequences per donor were sequenced, and roughly 20% of those sequences were non-productive. High-throughput TCR immunosequencing, statistical association of individual TCRs with disease status, and machine learning were combined to predict cytomegalovirus infection status. The study aimed to test whether signatures of past pathogen exposure could be identified by cataloging public T cell receptors. All discovery cohort repertoires had been generated on a single sequencing platform. Donor age, sex, ethnicity and CMV serostatus were compiled alongside the repertoire data. The later analysis used no new phenotypic data to find candidate immune exposures, relying instead on TCR beta sequences and their occurrence across donors. The study profiled the T cell repertoires of hundreds of subjects by immunosequencing and related them to cytomegalovirus serostatus. Of the 300 to 500 genotyped donors, 65% to 90% were placed in the genetic ancestry cluster associated with self-reported Caucasian donors. In a later genetic analysis, genome-wide SNP genotypes for about 55% of the roughly 700 donors were used, and that subset was treated as a discovery cohort. Approximately 310 gigabases of sequencing data and tens of millions of unique TCR sequences were included in an early release covering roughly 600 HLA-typed donors. Typing coverage differed by locus: A, B, C, DRB1 and DQB1 were typed in roughly 629-630 donors, DQA1 in 500 to 550, DPA1 in some 570, and DPB1 in 450 to 490. In addition to the first cohort of approximately 650 subjects, a separate validation cohort of 120 different subjects was used. Because of strong linkage in the cohort, a handful of DR-DQ haplotypes were treated as single units for association and clustering. An earlier analysis of more than 450 of the donors used high-throughput TCR beta sequencing to judge whether each TCR beta V gene segment behaved as functional or pseudogenic. A later analysis re-examined previously published TCR beta repertoires from about 700 donors and added high-resolution HLA genotyping to investigate patterns of TCR occurrence. What the work shows at the level of the full study, not this receptor alone: An earlier analysis of approximately 570 of the donors showed that most TCR beta V segments appeared in productive rearrangements either about 90% or about 30% of the time, which broadly matched IMGT annotations. Most TCR sequences were seen in very few donors, while some public TCRs were found in many individuals. In a later genetic analysis, fewer N-insertions in productive TCRs were reported among donors in an Asian-associated ancestry cluster than the approximately 710-donor mean. Because HLA typing was unavailable for some donors at each locus, only the typed subset was used in association tests. Because the 87-base-pair reads could not distinguish some IMGT-functional V segments, including TRBV6-2 and TRBV6-3, those segments were excluded. Correlated functional status among segregating V segments might be attributable to linkage disequilibrium, but an unknown experimental factor could not be ruled out. In the study, some 180 TCR beta chains were listed as associated with cytomegalovirus. This cohort had only TCR beta chains sequenced, and the lack of alpha or paired-chain data limited which features could be detected. A few of the identified cytomegalovirus-associated TCR beta chains were confirmed in vitro to be specific for cytomegalovirus antigens. A cluster of highly shared sequence variants was judged likely to be a technical artifact of the sequencing pipeline. A later analysis found that TCR association rates varied across HLA loci, with DRB1 alleles showing the most associated TCRs and HLA-C alleles the fewest. A later analysis found that HLA-associated TCR beta chains were more clonally expanded and had lower generation probabilities than equally common non-associated chains. A later genetic analysis associated a missense DCLRE1C variant with V-gene and J-gene trimming of TCR beta chains, and an independent cohort replicated the association. A later analysis found that most CMV-associated TCR beta chains appeared HLA-restricted, with HLA associations seemingly driven largely by CMV exposure. The authors suggested that the approach could potentially be generalized to other disease states and immunological phenotypes. Presence/absence analyses assumed roughly uniform sequencing depth across donors, an assumption that may not hold. Because counts were too low, roughly 18 rarely observed V segments, including chromosome 9 orphons, were left out of the earlier analysis of 587 of the donors. Assigning TCR associations to individual alleles was difficult when HLA alleles, especially DR and DQ, strongly co-occurred. A further reported finding was that TCR beta sequences accurately predicted the HLA-A and HLA-B alleles for most subjects in the first cohort. CMV serostatus was the only immune exposure information available for the cohort. The classifier was reported to diagnose cytomegalovirus status with high specificity and sensitivity in both the original cohort and the validation cohort. A later analysis reported that several top co-occurrence clusters appeared linked to parvovirus B19, influenza, CMV and Epstein-Barr virus. At a false discovery rate of 0.05, a later analysis linked 16,951 TCR beta sequences to specific HLA alleles.

The CDR3 has 16 amino acids, counting the end cysteine and phenylalanine. Of all the DNA, just the CDR3 is kept, 48 bases in frame from base 1. Looking up the germline V gene yields CDR1 SGHVS and CDR2 FQNEAQ. The germline V and J ends show losses of 4 bases and 6 bases respectively, and no gene match explains 9 bases of the junction. The cohort was made up of several hundred healthy bone marrow donors. Cohort members were all nominally healthy when sampled, although unrecorded immune exposures were likely present. The donor was CMV seronegative and was included in the group of a few hundred seronegative cohort members. A peripheral blood sample was provided by each donor, and peripheral blood mononuclear cells were used for TCR beta sequencing. Genomic DNA was extracted from the blood cell samples with the Qiagen DNeasy Blood Extraction Kit.

The V and J genes are TRBV7-8 and TRBJ2-3; TRBD2 agrees with 11 junctional bases. The receptor's source is a girl aged 5 to 17 in good health and CMV-seronegative. What was sequenced was PBMCs. At the DNA level, the sequence is TGTGCCAGCAGCTCCATACTAGCGGGGGCGGGGGATACGCAGTATTTT. The resulting protein is CASSSILAGAGDTQYF.